The following is a T cell receptor beta chain sequence with its context. This sample stems from a study of shared T cell receptors in the human thymus. Between the trimmed V and J ends, which lost 6 bases and 2 bases, there was a span of 34 bases. The CDR3 loop spans 21 amino acids. CDR1 is MDHEN, CDR2 SYDVKM, per germline. Clones were sequenced by immunoSEQ multiplex PCR, and TCRdb holds only the in-frame ones, with some missing. The sample lists 720,000 or so clones; over 75% were seen once. These same data were also listed under a study on human thymus T cells. That source adds: From resections taken during corrective heart surgery, the thymus tissue was obtained.

Input material: thymocytes. The V and J genes are TRBV28 and TRBJ1-1; perhaps TRBD1 as D (5 bases). The sequence came from a girl less than two years old with a congenital heart defect. The CDR3 reads CASRPSLATPSDGHTNTEAFF. The CDR3 DNA is TGTGCCAGCAGGCCAAGTTTGGCGACCCCATCCGACGGACACACTAACACTGAAGCTTTCTTT.